This entry lists 27 T cell receptor beta chains sequenced from one sample in a study of cytomegalovirus exposure and HLA in healthy donors. Sequenced by immunoSEQ multiplex PCR; TCRdb stores in-frame clones only, minus some. The sample records roughly 60,000 clones, 95% to 97% being singletons. The sample consisted of PBMCs. Receptor source: a woman younger than 35 in good health and CMV-seronegative.

The V gene is TRBV4-3, the J gene TRBJ1-2; tentative D call: TRBD1 (6 bases). This CDR3 comprises 15 residues. V was shortened by 0 bases and J by 3 bases, with 11 bases between the two germline ends. Per germline, CDR1 LGHNA and CDR2 YSLEER. The CDR3 protein is CASSQDPGGDYGYTF. CDR3 in DNA: TGCGCCAGCAGCCAAGATCCGGGGGGCGACTATGGCTACACCTTC.

The gene calls are TRBV7-9 and TRBJ1-1; weak D call: TRBD1 (6 bases). V dropped 5 bases and J dropped 1 base, with 17 bases sitting between them. CDR1 and CDR2 from the germline V gene are SEHNR and FQNEAQ (reference sequence). This CDR3 region has 16 residues. The CDR3 DNA sequence: TGTGCCAGCAGCCTGCAGGGGTCCCCTAAGAACACTGAAGCTTTCTTT. It translates to CASSLQGSPKNTEAFF. Using reference TRBV7-9 and TRBJ1-1 for the parts outside the CDR3, the full variable domain is DTGVSQNPRHKITKRGQNVTFRCDPISEHNRLYWYRQTLGQGPEFLTYFQNEAQLEKSRLLSDRFSAERPKGSFSTLEIQRTEQGDSAMYLCASSLQGSPKNTEAFFGQGTRLTVV.

The chain carries TRBV11-2 and TRBJ2-7; 7 nucleotides line up with TRBD1. Germline V gene sequence: CDR1 SGHAT, CDR2 FQNNGV. CDR3 length equals 14 residues. The V gene end was trimmed by 7 bases and the J gene end by 3 bases; junction bases not matched to a gene: 9. CDR3 in amino acids: CASTRRTGLYEQYF. The CDR3 coding sequence is TGTGCCAGCACCCGCCGGACAGGTCTCTACGAGCAGTACTTC.

The chain joins TRBV28 to TRBJ1-4, with 7 bases matching TRBD1. Trimming at V came to 5 bases and at J to 8 bases, leaving 11 bases not matched to a gene. This CDR3 has 15 amino acids. Per germline, CDR1 MDHEN and CDR2 SYDVKM. CDR3 in amino acids: CASSPGTAAWEKLFF. The CDR3 DNA follows: TGTGCCAGCAGTCCAGGGACAGCCGCCTGGGAAAAACTGTTTTTT.

The V gene is TRBV28, the J gene TRBJ1-1; 8 bases line up with TRBD1. The CDR3 is 14 amino acids. Germline V gene data show CDR1 as MDHEN and CDR2 as SYDVKM. V lost 6 bases to trimming and J lost 2 bases; unmatched junction nucleotides: 5. Here the CDR3 DNA reads TGTGCCAGCAGCCGGACAGGGACCAACACTGAAGCTTTCTTT. The encoded protein is CASSRTGTNTEAFF. The variable domain in full, with the rest retrieved from reference TRBV28 and TRBJ1-1, is DVKVTQSSRYLVKRTGEKVFLECVQDMDHENMFWYRQDPGLGLRLIYFSYDVKMKEKGDIPEGYSVSREKKERFSLILESASTNQTSMYLCASSRTGTNTEAFFGQGTRLTVV.

The chain couples TRBV28 to TRBJ2-2; tentatively, D is TRBD2 (5 bases). CDR1 is MDHEN and CDR2 is SYDVKM in the germline V gene. CDR3 length: 12 residues. With 7 bases removed from V and 7 bases from J, the gap between germline ends came to 10 bases. CDR3 coding DNA: TGTGCCAGCACCCCCGGGGTCGGGGAGCTGTTTTTT. Amino acids: CASTPGVGELFF.

The chain uses TRBV27 and TRBJ2-6; D gene uncertain. Germline V gene sequence: CDR1 MNHEY, CDR2 SMNVEV (reference sequence). Trimming shortened V by 4 bases and J by 3 bases, and 10 bases separated the two germline ends. The CDR3 contains 15 residues. CDR3: CASSSPSFGANVLTF. The CDR3 coding sequence is TGTGCCAGCAGTTCCCCAAGCTTTGGGGCCAACGTCCTGACTTTC.

This chain joins TRBV5-1 and TRBJ1-1; 7 bases agree with TRBD1. This CDR3 is built from 15 residues. Germline-derived CDR1 and CDR2 are SGHRS and YFSETQ. Unmatched junction bases numbered 11, after V lost 6 bases and J lost 3 bases. CDR3 amino acids: CASTPRGRADTEAFF. The DNA for the CDR3 is TGCGCCAGCACCCCGAGGGGGCGGGCGGACACTGAAGCTTTCTTT.

The CDR3 reads CASSPTVNQPQHF. The CDR3 DNA sequence: TGTGCCAGCAGCCCGACAGTCAATCAGCCCCAGCATTTT. The rearrangement links TRBV7-2 to TRBJ1-5, with D perhaps TRBD1 (5 bases). The CDR3 runs to 13 residues. V was cut by 5 bases and J by 3 bases, with 8 bases left in between. Germline V gives CDR1 SGHTA, CDR2 FQGNSA.

Only one count was recorded for this clone. This chain connects TRBV4-3 to TRBJ2-3; TRBD2 might be the D (5 bases). CDR3 length: 13 residues. The V gene lost 5 bases and the J gene lost 6 bases, with 12 bases spanning the gap. Germline lookup yields CDR1 LGHNA and CDR2 YSLEER. CDR3 nucleotide sequence: TGCGCCAGCAGCGCGAATCCGGGGGATACGCAGTATTTT. Its translation: CASSANPGDTQYF.

The genes are TRBV4-3 and TRBJ2-1; TRBD2 aligns across 7 bases. Germline V gene lookup returns CDR1 LGHNA and CDR2 YSLEER. J gave up 3 bases and V 0 bases, and 11 bases lay outside the gene matches. This CDR3 has 18 residues. This CDR3 is CASSQDPFEERDYNEQFF. The CDR3 DNA reads as TGCGCCAGCAGCCAAGATCCCTTTGAGGAGCGGGACTACAATGAGCAGTTCTTC.

V is TRBV7-9 and J is TRBJ2-7; 12 nucleotides match TRBD2. The V gene's germline CDR1 is SEHNR and CDR2 FQNEAQ (reference sequence). The CDR3 covers 15 residues. V gave up 5 bases and J gave up 7 bases; unmatched junction bases: 9. Here the CDR3 reads CASSPRLAGVGEQYF. In DNA form, the CDR3 reads TGTGCCAGCAGCCCCCGACTAGCGGGAGTGGGGGAGCAGTACTTC.

The rearrangement joins TRBV5-1 to TRBJ2-5, with D tentatively TRBD1 (5 bases). V gave up 0 bases and J gave up 5 bases, with 20 bases separating them. This CDR3 comprises 17 residues. CDR1 and CDR2 from the germline V gene are SGHRS and YFSETQ. The CDR3: CASSLGLLAGRQETQYF. The CDR3 DNA reads TGCGCCAGCAGCTTGGGGTTGTTGGCAGGGCGTCAGGAGACCCAGTACTTC.

This clone showed up just once. The chain couples TRBV7-9 to TRBJ2-1; the D is unclear. Germline CDR1 reads SEHNR; CDR2 reads FQNEAQ (reference sequence). V was pared by 7 bases and J by 6 bases, with 10 bases between. This CDR3 has 12 residues. CDR3 loop: CASTPPGNEQFF. The CDR3 coding sequence is TGTGCCAGCACCCCCCCCGGCAATGAGCAGTTCTTC.

This clone has only one observation. CDR3 loop: CASRGPEQFF. The CDR3 DNA is TGTGCCAGCAGGGGCCCTGAGCAGTTCTTC. V usage is TRBV2 and J usage is TRBJ2-1; D gene uncertain. The CDR3 sequence is 10 residues long. Germline V lookup: CDR1 SNHLY, CDR2 FYNNEI. V was shortened by 6 bases and J by 9 bases, with 6 bases between the two germline ends.

The chain couples TRBV4-3 to TRBJ2-1; 11 bases align to TRBD2. The CDR3 is 21 amino acids. Per germline, CDR1 LGHNA and CDR2 YSLEER. The V segment lost 0 bases and the J segment 0 bases; nucleotides outside the gene matches: 13. The CDR3 is CASSQDPILAGGLTSYNEQFF. CDR3 nucleotides: TGCGCCAGCAGCCAAGATCCCATCCTAGCGGGAGGCCTCACCTCCTACAATGAGCAGTTCTTC.

The V and J genes are TRBV10-3 and TRBJ2-1; TRBD2 agrees at 13 bases. The CDR3 spans 13 residues. V gave up 10 bases and J gave up 8 bases; unmatched junction bases: 5. Germline V gene sequence: CDR1 ENHRY, CDR2 SYGVKD. The CDR3 reads CATTSGRADEQFF. In DNA, the CDR3 is TGTGCCACCACTAGCGGGAGGGCGGATGAGCAGTTCTTC.

The genes are TRBV7-9 and TRBJ1-1, with no clear D. In germline, CDR1 is SEHNR, CDR2 FQNEAQ (reference sequence). The CDR3 covers 15 residues. The V gene lost 5 bases and the J gene lost 0 bases, with 13 bases spanning the gap. Here the CDR3 DNA reads TGTGCCAGCAGCCACCCTGAGGGCATGAACACTGAAGCTTTCTTT. Encoded protein: CASSHPEGMNTEAFF.

V usage is TRBV19 and J usage is TRBJ2-7, with 9 bases aligning to TRBD2. CDR1 is LNHDA and CDR2 is SQIVND in the germline V gene (reference sequence). The CDR3 has 14 amino acids. V lost 6 bases to trimming and J lost 7 bases; unmatched junction nucleotides: 10. Here the CDR3 DNA reads TGTGCCAGTAGCCCGGGACTAGCTGTGGGAGAGCAGTACTTC. This codes for CASSPGLAVGEQYF.

This chain joins TRBV28 and TRBJ2-5; tentative D call: TRBD2 (7 bases). This CDR3 region has 17 residues. With 1 base removed from V and 5 bases from J, the gap between germline ends came to 20 bases. CDR1 and CDR2 (germline): MDHEN, SYDVKM. In DNA form, the CDR3 reads TGTGCCAGCAGTTTATCCCCCGGGGGGCGACATGGGGAGACCCAGTACTTC. Encoded protein: CASSLSPGGRHGETQYF.

With regard to this clone: The same CDR3 is also encoded by other DNA sequences in this sample. The V call is TRBV7-3, the J call TRBJ2-5, with D perhaps TRBD2 (7 bases). Trimming removed 5 bases at V and 2 bases at J, with 12 bases between. The CDR3 runs to 14 residues. The germline gives CDR1 SGHTA, CDR2 FQGTGA. CDR3 DNA: TGTGCCAGCAGCCGAGGGGGGGGACAAGAGACCCAGTACTTC. Its protein product is CASSRGGGQETQYF.

The V and J genes are TRBV6-4 and TRBJ2-5, with no clear D. This CDR3 region has 13 residues. Per germline, CDR1 MRHNA and CDR2 SNTAGT. Trimming pared 5 bases from V and 1 base from J, leaving 8 bases between. In nucleotides, the CDR3 is TGTGCCAGCAGTAAGCGCAGCCAAGAGACCCAGTACTTC. Amino acids: CASSKRSQETQYF.

V usage is TRBV29-1 and J usage is TRBJ2-1, with TRBD1 matching 7 bases. The germline CDR1 and CDR2 sequences are SQVTM and ANQGSEA. The CDR3 covers 13 residues. The ends lost 5 bases at V and 2 bases at J; junction bases unmatched: 3. The chain's CDR3 is CSVSGGTYNEQFF. DNA of the CDR3: TGCAGCGTTTCAGGGGGTACCTACAATGAGCAGTTCTTC.

This chain uses TRBV19 with TRBJ1-1, with unresolved D. Germline-derived CDR1 and CDR2 are LNHDA and SQIVND (reference sequence). The CDR3 runs to 15 residues. V was trimmed by 7 bases and J by 6 bases, leaving 21 bases between them. CDR3 sequence reads: CASTNRPNSRAEAFF. CDR3 nucleotides: TGTGCCAGTACCAATAGGCCGAACTCCCGGGCTGAAGCTTTCTTT.

Concerning this clone: The identical CDR3 is also encoded by other nucleotide sequences in the sample. V is TRBV7-3 and J is TRBJ1-1, with D possibly TRBD1 on 5 matching bases. Germline assignment: CDR1 SGHTA and CDR2 FQGTGA. V was cut by 0 bases and J by 3 bases, with 8 bases left in between. The CDR3 spans 14 residues. CDR3 DNA sequence: TGTGCCAGCAGCTTAACGGGGGGAGACACTGAAGCTTTCTTT. This gives the protein CASSLTGGDTEAFF.

The CDR3 sequence: CAISEPQGAGETQYF. Here the CDR3 DNA reads TGTGCCATCAGTGAGCCGCAGGGGGCGGGGGAGACCCAGTACTTC. The gene calls are TRBV10-3 and TRBJ2-5; 8 bases agree with TRBD1. Losses at the gene ends were 2 bases for V and 5 bases for J; bases not matched to a gene: 7. Germline V gene sequence: CDR1 ENHRY, CDR2 SYGVKD. The CDR3 length is 15 residues.

The genes are TRBV7-9 and TRBJ2-7; no reliable D call. CDR3 length equals 14 residues. Trimming took off 0 bases at V and 2 bases at J, with 8 bases between the two ends. The germline CDR1 and CDR2 sequences are SEHNR and FQNEAQ (reference sequence). CDR3 coding DNA: TGTGCCAGCAGCTTAGCAGTGACTCCCTACGAGCAGTACTTC. Protein: CASSLAVTPYEQYF.